The sequence of this T cell receptor beta chain was determined in a study of shared clonotypes between healthy human individuals. The protocol was immunoSEQ multiplex PCR, while the TCRdb copy is restricted to in-frame clones and leaves out a portion. The sample records 600,000 to 750,000 clones, around 90% being singletons. V gave up 3 bases and J gave up 2 bases, with 13 bases separating them. The CDR3 runs 15 residues. Germline lookup yields CDR1 SEHNR and CDR2 FQNEAQ (reference sequence). The V and J genes are TRBV7-9 and TRBJ2-5; no clear D gene. The TCR sequence derives from a man aged 18 to 30 in good health. Some clones in this sample may be carry-over from other donors' samples. The sequencing input was memory CD8+ T cells from PBMCs. The subset: CD45RO+ cells pooled with CCR7-negative TemRA cells. The chain's CDR3 is CASSFGQLIQETQYF. The CDR3 nucleotides read TGTGCCAGCAGCTTTGGGCAGCTGATACAAGAGACCCAGTACTTC.